The 24 T cell receptor beta chains in this list originate from one sample, sequenced in a study of T cells after yellow fever vaccination. TCRdb processed the 5' RACE reads anew with MiXCR; each CDR3 protein has one entry. Of around 340,000 distinct CDR3 sequences in the sample, 12% are singletons; the top ten hold about 3%. The specimen comprised CD4+ T cells sorted from PBMCs, sampled 15 days after the yellow fever booster vaccination. These receptors all come from a man between 18 and 29 years old who received the YFV17D yellow fever vaccine.

The chain carries TRBV7-9 and TRBJ1-1; D unresolved. Trimming removed 6 bases from V and 5 bases from J, with 10 bases in between. This CDR3 comprises 12 residues. Germline assignment: CDR1 SEHNR and CDR2 FQNEAQ (reference sequence). This chain's CDR3 is CASSLYLTEAFF. In nucleotides, the CDR3 is TGTGCCAGCAGTCTTTATCTTACTGAAGCTTTCTTT.

This clonotype was found a few times. V and J are TRBV4-3 and TRBJ2-1; TRBD2 aligns across 14 bases. V trimming: 5 bases; J trimming: 7 bases; junction bases outside the gene matches: 4. The CDR3 contains 15 residues. Germline V gene data show CDR1 as LGHNA and CDR2 as YSLEER. Here the CDR3 DNA reads TGCGCCAGCAGCACTAGGACTAGCGGGGGGAATGAGCAGTTCTTC. Amino acid sequence: CASSTRTSGGNEQFF.

As to this clonotype: Likely a read error: the CDR3 ends without its conserved phenylalanine or tryptophan. V and J are TRBV7-2 and TRBJ1-5; D might be TRBD1 (6 bases). Germline V gene data show CDR1 as SGHTA and CDR2 as FQGNSA. Trimming stripped 4 bases from V and 11 bases from J, with 12 bases between. The CDR3 consists of 12 residues. DNA for the CDR3: TGTGCCAGCAGCTCCCAGGGGATGGCCCAGCATTCT. Protein: CASSSQGMAQHS.

J is TRBJ2-5 and V is TRBV28; tentatively, D is TRBD2 (6 bases). The CDR3 has 13 residues. The V gene lost 7 bases and the J gene lost 5 bases, with 14 bases spanning the gap. The germline gives CDR1 MDHEN, CDR2 SYDVKM. The CDR3 spells CASMGSGRETQYF. The CDR3 nucleotides read TGTGCCAGCATGGGGTCAGGGAGGGAGACCCAGTACTTC.

This clonotype was found a few times. J is TRBJ2-5 and V is TRBV5-1; 8 nucleotides match TRBD1. Germline V CDR1 and CDR2: SGHRS, YFSETQ. This CDR3 spans 15 amino acids. J lost 6 bases, V lost 3 bases, and 10 bases had no gene match. CDR3 in DNA: TGCGCCAGCAGCTCGCCGGGACAGGCGATGCAGACCCAGTACTTC. Residues: CASSSPGQAMQTQYF.

This chain connects TRBV6-2 or TRBV6-3 to TRBJ2-1, with 9 nucleotides matching TRBD1. The CDR3 is 14 residues long. After removal of 6 bases from V and 4 bases from J, the junction contained 4 bases not matched to a gene. Germline-derived CDR1 and CDR2 are MNHEY and SVGEGT. The DNA for the CDR3 is TGTGCCAGCAGGGGACAGGGATGGTACAATGAGCAGTTCTTC. Its translation: CASRGQGWYNEQFF.

The chain employs TRBV5-1 and TRBJ2-3; tentative D call: TRBD1 (7 bases). The CDR3 is made up of 15 amino acids. Trimming shortened V by 5 bases and J by 2 bases, and 15 bases separated the two germline ends. The germline gives CDR1 SGHRS, CDR2 YFSETQ. CDR3 nucleotide sequence: TGCGCCAGCAGACTCCAGGGGGGTAACACAGATACGCAGTATTTT. Encoded protein: CASRLQGGNTDTQYF.

This clonotype was detected a few times. The rearrangement links TRBV28 to TRBJ1-5, with no clear D. Germline V gene data show CDR1 as MDHEN and CDR2 as SYDVKM. The CDR3 contains 12 residues. Trimming took off 1 base at V and 8 bases at J, with 6 bases between the two ends. DNA of the CDR3: TGTGCCAGCAGTTTATATGGGGAGCCCCAGCATTTT. Translation: CASSLYGEPQHF. Filled out from reference TRBV28 and TRBJ1-5, the complete variable domain reads DVKVTQSSRYLVKRTGEKVFLECVQDMDHENMFWYRQDPGLGLRLIYFSYDVKMKEKGDIPEGYSVSREKKERFSLILESASTNQTSMYLCASSLYGEPQHFGDGTRLSIL.

The chain uses TRBV9 and TRBJ1-4; tentative D call: TRBD1 (6 bases). The CDR3 runs 15 residues. CDR1 is SGDLS and CDR2 is YYNGEE in the germline V gene. Trimming removed 3 bases at V and 4 bases at J, with 13 bases between. CDR3 coding DNA: TGTGCCAGCAGCGGAATCAGGGGCGGTAATGAAAAACTGTTTTTT. Translated: CASSGIRGGNEKLFF.

A few counts support this clonotype. CDR3 residues: CASSSSGVAEAFF. The CDR3 coding sequence is TGTGCCAGCAGCTCCTCGGGGGTCGCGGAAGCTTTCTTT. The chain has TRBV7-9 and TRBJ1-1; possibly TRBD1 for D (5 bases). V gave up 4 bases and J gave up 8 bases, with 14 bases separating them. Germline lookup yields CDR1 SEHNR and CDR2 FQNEAQ (reference sequence). The CDR3 totals 13 residues.

The chain uses TRBV11-2 and TRBJ2-5; 10 nucleotides agree with TRBD2. V gave up 4 bases and J gave up 5 bases; unmatched junction bases: 7. This CDR3 region has 15 residues. From germline, CDR1 is SGHAT and CDR2 FQNNGV. The CDR3 DNA reads TGTGCCAGCAGCTCAGCGGGGGGGCCCCGGGAGACCCAGTACTTC. Its translation: CASSSAGGPRETQYF.

This clonotype is medium-sized (0.01 to 0.1%) by share. The V call is TRBV10-2, the J call TRBJ2-7, with D perhaps assigned TRBD1 or TRBD2 (5 bases each). Trimming cost V 8 bases and J 3 bases, with 20 bases left between them. The CDR3 is 15 amino acids. CDR1 is WSHSY, CDR2 SAAADI, per germline. Here the CDR3 reads CASQEPSGTFYEQYF. CDR3 sequence (DNA): TGCGCCAGCCAAGAGCCCTCGGGGACCTTCTACGAGCAGTACTTC.

As DNA, the CDR3 is TGCGCCAGCAGCCAAGCATGGGGGTACACTGAAGCTTTCTTT. Its protein product is CASSQAWGYTEAFF. The chain is built from TRBV4-1 and TRBJ1-1; D possibly corresponds to TRBD1 (5 bases). The V and J ends lost 1 base and 3 bases respectively, with 9 bases between them. This CDR3 spans 14 amino acids. Germline CDR1 is MGHRA and CDR2 is YSYEKL.

This clonotype has a count of ten or more. The chain recombines TRBV4-1 with TRBJ2-1, with D maybe TRBD1 (5 bases). This CDR3 has 17 amino acids. Germline V gene sequence: CDR1 MGHRA, CDR2 YSYEKL. The ends were cut back, 1 base at V and 0 bases at J, with 13 bases in the middle. CDR3 loop: CASSQGLGQSSYNEQFF. The DNA of the CDR3 is TGCGCCAGCAGCCAAGGGTTGGGGCAGAGCTCCTACAATGAGCAGTTCTTC.

The chain joins TRBV6-1 to TRBJ2-4; D is unresolved. V was pared by 3 bases and J by 1 base, with 4 bases between. Germline loops: CDR1 MNHNS, CDR2 SASEGT. CDR3 length: 13 amino acids. CDR3 sequence (DNA): TGTGCCAGCAGTGAGGGGGCCAAAAACATTCAGTACTTC. This translates into CASSEGAKNIQYF.

The chain couples TRBV6-2 or TRBV6-3 to TRBJ1-2, with D perhaps TRBD1 (5 bases). With 6 bases removed from V and 0 bases from J, the gap between germline ends came to 14 bases. Germline lookup yields CDR1 MNHEY and CDR2 SVGEGT. This CDR3 has 15 residues. CDR3 nucleotides: TGTGCCAGCAGAATTGAGGACAACACTAACTATGGCTACACCTTC. As protein: CASRIEDNTNYGYTF.

This clonotype was counted a few times. CDR3 sequence: CASSLMTSLETQYF. In DNA, the CDR3 is TGTGCCAGCAGCTTGATGACTAGTTTGGAGACCCAGTACTTC. The chain couples TRBV7-2 to TRBJ2-5; the D gene is possibly TRBD2 (6 bases). This CDR3 has 14 amino acids. CDR1 and CDR2 from the germline V gene are SGHTA and FQGNSA. Trimming pared 3 bases from V and 5 bases from J, leaving 13 bases between.

This clonotype came up many times. The chain has TRBV4-1 and TRBJ2-6; D call uncertain. Germline loops: CDR1 MGHRA, CDR2 YSYEKL. CDR3 length: 13 residues. Deletions cut 10 bases from V and 3 bases from J, with 10 bases between. This CDR3 is CATAGVGANVLTF. CDR3 coding DNA: TGCGCCACTGCTGGGGTTGGGGCCAACGTCCTGACTTTC.

This clonotype was detected only a few times. J is TRBJ2-3 and V is TRBV4-3, with 8 bases matching TRBD1. The CDR3 length is 16 residues. In germline, CDR1 is LGHNA, CDR2 YSLEER. The V and J ends lost 4 bases and 7 bases, in that order; junction bases with no gene match: 13. CDR3 DNA sequence: TGCGCCAGCAGCCGGGTCCTGGACAGGGTCGGGAATACGCAGTATTTT. Amino acid sequence: CASSRVLDRVGNTQYF.

This clonotype has at least ten counts. The chain combines TRBV4-2 with TRBJ2-5, with a possible D match to TRBD2 (5 bases). V was pared by 1 base and J by 5 bases, with 14 bases between. Per germline, CDR1 LGHNA and CDR2 YNFKEQ. This CDR3 has 15 amino acids. The CDR3 protein is CASSQAQPQRETQYF. The CDR3 DNA is TGTGCCAGCAGCCAAGCCCAACCGCAGCGGGAGACCCAGTACTTC.

This clonotype was seen a few times. V and J are TRBV5-1 and TRBJ2-6; D is unclear. Germline CDR1 reads SGHRS; CDR2 reads YFSETQ. The CDR3 contains 16 residues. Trimming cost V 2 bases and J 0 bases, with 9 bases left between them. CDR3 amino acids: CASSFDATSGANVLTF. The CDR3 DNA follows: TGCGCCAGCAGCTTTGATGCAACCTCTGGGGCCAACGTCCTGACTTTC.

The chain employs TRBV20-1 and TRBJ1-5, with 8 bases that match TRBD1. This CDR3 is built from 15 residues. Germline V gives CDR1 DFQATT, CDR2 SNEGSKA (reference sequence). The trim removed 0 bases at V and 9 bases at J, leaving 10 bases unmatched. Here the CDR3 reads CSAREAGQGILPQHF. The CDR3 DNA reads TGCAGTGCTAGAGAGGCCGGACAGGGCATTTTGCCCCAGCATTTT.

This clonotype was counted a few times. V is TRBV5-1 and J is TRBJ1-4; 11 bases are shared with TRBD1. Trimming took 0 bases from V and 7 from J; bases not matched to a gene: 5. The CDR3 covers 16 residues. The germline V gene has CDR1 SGHRS and CDR2 YFSETQ. CDR3 region: CASSLGPGTGGEKLFF. In DNA, the CDR3 is TGCGCCAGCAGCTTGGGGCCCGGGACAGGGGGTGAAAAACTGTTTTTT.

This clonotype turned up a few times. V usage is TRBV10-3 and J usage is TRBJ2-3, with D possibly TRBD2 on 7 matching bases. V lost 0 bases and J lost 1, with 11 bases in between. In germline, CDR1 is ENHRY, CDR2 SYGVKD. The CDR3 contains 16 residues. The CDR3 region is CAISESRGGGTDTQYF. CDR3 coding DNA: TGTGCCATCAGTGAGTCGAGGGGGGGCGGCACAGATACGCAGTATTTT.